The entry that follows covers one T cell receptor (beta chain) sequence. Its antigen is not identified. With a much larger clone just one base away, this may be a read error. It was genomic DNA that served as the template for profiling TCR beta VDJ and CDR3. TCRdb reanalysed the reads using MiXCR and keeps one entry per CDR3 protein. Among about 180,000 distinct CDR3 sequences, under 55% were seen once, and the ten largest hold roughly 1.2%. The patients chosen for sequencing had shown expansion of CD8+CD57+ cells (detected by flow cytometry). The enrolled patients all had severe acquired aplastic anemia. At blood sampling, none of the patients had yet received therapy. The entry originates in a study of CD8+CD57+ T cells in acquired aplastic anemia. As for the study in general: Mean yield of DNA from sorted CD4+ and CD8+ cells was 3.2 ug.

Study results and caveats: Significant differences in CD8+ Simpson's diversity were not observed between patients and controls.

This CDR3 has 16 residues. The germline V gene has CDR1 SGHRS and CDR2 YFSETQ. Material for sequencing was sorted CD4+, CD8+, or CD8+CD57+ T cells (not recorded which) from PBMCs. The rearrangement joins TRBV5-1 to TRBJ2-1, with a tentative D call TRBD2 (6 bases). The sequence derives from a human donor with aplastic anemia. CDR3 nucleotide sequence: TGCGCCAGCAGCTTGGTCAGTGGGGGACTCTACAATGAGCAGCTCTTC. The encoded protein is CASSLVSGGLYNEQLF.